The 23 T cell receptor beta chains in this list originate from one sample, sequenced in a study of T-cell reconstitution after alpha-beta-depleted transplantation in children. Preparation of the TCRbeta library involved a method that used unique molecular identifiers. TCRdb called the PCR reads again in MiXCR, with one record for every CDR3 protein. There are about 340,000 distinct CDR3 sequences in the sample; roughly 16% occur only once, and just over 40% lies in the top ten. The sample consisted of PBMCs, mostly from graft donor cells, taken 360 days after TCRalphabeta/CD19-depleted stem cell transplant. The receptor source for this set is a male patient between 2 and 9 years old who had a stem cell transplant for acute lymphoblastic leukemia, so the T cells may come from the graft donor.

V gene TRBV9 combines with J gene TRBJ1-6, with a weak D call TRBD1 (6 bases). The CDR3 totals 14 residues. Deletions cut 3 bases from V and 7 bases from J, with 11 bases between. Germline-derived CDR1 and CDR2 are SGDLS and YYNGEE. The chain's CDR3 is CASSAAGDNSPLHF. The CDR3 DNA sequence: TGTGCCAGCAGCGCCGCAGGGGACAATTCACCCCTCCACTTT.

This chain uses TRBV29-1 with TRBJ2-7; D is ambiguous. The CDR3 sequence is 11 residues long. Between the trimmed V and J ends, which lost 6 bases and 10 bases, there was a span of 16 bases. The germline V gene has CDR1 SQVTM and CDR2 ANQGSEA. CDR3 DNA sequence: TGCAGCGTCTCGAAAGGGTCCGGACAGTACTTC. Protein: CSVSKGSGQYF.

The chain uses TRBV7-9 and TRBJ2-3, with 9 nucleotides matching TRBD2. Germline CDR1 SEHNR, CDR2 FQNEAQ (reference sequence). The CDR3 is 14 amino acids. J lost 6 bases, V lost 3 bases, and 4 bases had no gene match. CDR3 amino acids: CASSFSGSIDTQYF. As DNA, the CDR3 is TGTGCCAGCAGCTTTAGCGGGAGCATTGATACGCAGTATTTT.

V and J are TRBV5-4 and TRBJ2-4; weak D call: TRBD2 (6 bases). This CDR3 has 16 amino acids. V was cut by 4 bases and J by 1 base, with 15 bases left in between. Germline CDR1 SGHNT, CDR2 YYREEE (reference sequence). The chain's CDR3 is CASSRAGPLAKNIQYF. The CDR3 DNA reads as TGTGCCAGCAGCCGGGCGGGGCCGTTGGCCAAAAACATTCAGTACTTC. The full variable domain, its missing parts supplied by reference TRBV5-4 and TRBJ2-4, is ETGVTQSPTHLIKTRGQQVTLRCSSQSGHNTVSWYQQALGQGPQFIFQYYREEENGRGNFPPRFSGLQFPNYSSELNVNALELDDSALYLCASSRAGPLAKNIQYFGAGTRLSVL.

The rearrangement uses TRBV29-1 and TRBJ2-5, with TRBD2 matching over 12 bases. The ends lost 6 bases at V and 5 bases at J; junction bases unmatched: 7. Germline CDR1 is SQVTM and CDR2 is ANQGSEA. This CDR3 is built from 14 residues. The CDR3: CSVQLAGGRETQYF. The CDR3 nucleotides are TGCAGCGTCCAACTAGCGGGGGGCAGGGAGACCCAGTACTTC.

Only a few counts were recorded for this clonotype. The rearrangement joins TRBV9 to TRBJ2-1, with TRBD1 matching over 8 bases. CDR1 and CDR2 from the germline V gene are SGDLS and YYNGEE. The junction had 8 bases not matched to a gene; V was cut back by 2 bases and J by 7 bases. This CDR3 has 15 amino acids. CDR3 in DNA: TGTGCCAGCAGCGTCGAGGACAGGGCCTGGAATGAGCAGTTCTTC. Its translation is CASSVEDRAWNEQFF. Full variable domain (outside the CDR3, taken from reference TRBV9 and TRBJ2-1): DSGVTQTPKHLITATGQRVTLRCSPRSGDLSVYWYQQSLDQGLQFLIQYYNGEERAKGNILERFSAQQFPDLHSELNLSSLELGDSALYFCASSVEDRAWNEQFFGPGTRLTVL.

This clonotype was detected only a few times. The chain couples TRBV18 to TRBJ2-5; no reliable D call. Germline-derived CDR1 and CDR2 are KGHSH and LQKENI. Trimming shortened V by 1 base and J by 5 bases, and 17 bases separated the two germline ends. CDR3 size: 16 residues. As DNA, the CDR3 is TGTGCCAGCTCACCACTGTCATTCGCGGATGGGGAGACCCAGTACTTC. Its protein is CASSPLSFADGETQYF. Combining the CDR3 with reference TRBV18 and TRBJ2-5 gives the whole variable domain NAGVMQNPRHLVRRRGQEARLRCSPMKGHSHVYWYRQLPEEGLKFMVYLQKENIIDESGMPKERFSAEFPKEGPSILRIQQVVRGDSAAYFCASSPLSFADGETQYFGPGTRLLVL.

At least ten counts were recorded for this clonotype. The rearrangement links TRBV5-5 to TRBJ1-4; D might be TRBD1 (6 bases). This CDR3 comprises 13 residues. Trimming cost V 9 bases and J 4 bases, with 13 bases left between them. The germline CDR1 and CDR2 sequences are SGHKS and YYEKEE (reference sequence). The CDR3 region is CANDRLHNEKLFF. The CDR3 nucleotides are TGTGCCAACGACAGGCTCCATAATGAAAAACTGTTTTTT.

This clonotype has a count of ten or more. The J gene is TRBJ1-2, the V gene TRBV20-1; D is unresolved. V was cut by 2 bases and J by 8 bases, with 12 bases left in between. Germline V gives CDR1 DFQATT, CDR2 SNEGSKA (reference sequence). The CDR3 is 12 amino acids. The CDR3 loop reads CSARQAPKGYTF. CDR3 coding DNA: TGCAGTGCTAGACAGGCCCCCAAAGGCTACACCTTC.

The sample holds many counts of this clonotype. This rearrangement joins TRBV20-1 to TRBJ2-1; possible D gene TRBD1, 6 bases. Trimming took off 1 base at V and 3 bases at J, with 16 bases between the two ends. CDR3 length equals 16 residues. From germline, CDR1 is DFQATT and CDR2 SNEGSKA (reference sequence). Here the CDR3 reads CSARAPYRAYYNEQFF. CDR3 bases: TGCAGTGCTAGAGCCCCGTACAGGGCCTACTACAATGAGCAGTTCTTC.

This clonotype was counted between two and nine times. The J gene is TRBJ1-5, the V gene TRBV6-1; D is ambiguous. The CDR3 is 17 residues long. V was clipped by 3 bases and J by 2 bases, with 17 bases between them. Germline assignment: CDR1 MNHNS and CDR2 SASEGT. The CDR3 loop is CASSDFRANPGNQPQHF. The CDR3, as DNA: TGTGCCAGCAGTGACTTCCGGGCCAATCCGGGCAATCAGCCCCAGCATTTT.

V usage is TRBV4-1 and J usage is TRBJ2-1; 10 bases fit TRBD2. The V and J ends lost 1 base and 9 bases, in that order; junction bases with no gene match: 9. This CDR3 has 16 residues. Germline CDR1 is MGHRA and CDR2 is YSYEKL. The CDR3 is CASSQVASGRGSEQFF. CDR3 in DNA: TGCGCCAGCAGCCAAGTGGCTAGCGGGAGAGGAAGTGAGCAGTTCTTC.

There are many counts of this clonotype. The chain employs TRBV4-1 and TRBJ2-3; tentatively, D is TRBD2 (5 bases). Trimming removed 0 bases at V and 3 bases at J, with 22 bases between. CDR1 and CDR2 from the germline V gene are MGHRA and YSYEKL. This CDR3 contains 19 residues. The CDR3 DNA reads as TGCGCCAGCAGCCAAGATGGGCTAGCACTGTCGGAGGAGACAGATACGCAGTATTTT. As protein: CASSQDGLALSEETDTQYF.

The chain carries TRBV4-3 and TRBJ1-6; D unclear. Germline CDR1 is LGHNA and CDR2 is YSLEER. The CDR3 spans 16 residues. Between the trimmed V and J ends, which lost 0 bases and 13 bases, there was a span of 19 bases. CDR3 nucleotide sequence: TGCGCCAGCAGCCAAGACGAGCGTTATATGGGAGGGCCCCTCCACTTT. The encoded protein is CASSQDERYMGGPLHF.

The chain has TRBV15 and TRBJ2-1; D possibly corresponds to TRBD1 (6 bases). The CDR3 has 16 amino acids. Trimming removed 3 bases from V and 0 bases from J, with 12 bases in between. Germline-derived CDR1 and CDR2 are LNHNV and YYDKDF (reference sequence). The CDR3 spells CATSRGADSSYNEQFF. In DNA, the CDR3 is TGTGCCACCAGCAGGGGGGCGGACAGCTCCTACAATGAGCAGTTCTTC. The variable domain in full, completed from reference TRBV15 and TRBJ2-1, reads DAMVIQNPRYQVTQFGKPVTLSCSQTLNHNVMYWYQQKSSQAPKLLFHYYDKDFNNEADTPDNFQSRRPNTSFCFLDIRSPGLGDTAMYLCATSRGADSSYNEQFFGPGTRLTVL.

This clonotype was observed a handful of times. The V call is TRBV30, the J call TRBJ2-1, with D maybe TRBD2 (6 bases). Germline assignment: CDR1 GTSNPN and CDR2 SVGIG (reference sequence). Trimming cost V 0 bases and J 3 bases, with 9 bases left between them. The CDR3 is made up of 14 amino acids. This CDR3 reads CAWSVVGSYNEQFF. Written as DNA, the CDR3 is TGTGCCTGGAGTGTAGTCGGGAGCTACAATGAGCAGTTCTTC.

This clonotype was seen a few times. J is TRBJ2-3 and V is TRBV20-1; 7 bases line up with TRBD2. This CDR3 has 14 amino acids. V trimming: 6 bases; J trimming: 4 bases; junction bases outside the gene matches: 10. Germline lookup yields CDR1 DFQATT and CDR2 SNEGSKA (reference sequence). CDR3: CSAPLAGEPDTQYF. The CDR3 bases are TGCAGTGCGCCTTTGGCGGGAGAACCAGATACGCAGTATTTT.

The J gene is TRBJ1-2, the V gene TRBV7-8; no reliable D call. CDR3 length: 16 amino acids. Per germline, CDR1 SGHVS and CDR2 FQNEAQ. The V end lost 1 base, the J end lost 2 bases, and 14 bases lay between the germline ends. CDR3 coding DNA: TGTGCCAGCAGCTTAGTAATCGGCAATGCCAACTATGGCTACACCTTC. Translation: CASSLVIGNANYGYTF.

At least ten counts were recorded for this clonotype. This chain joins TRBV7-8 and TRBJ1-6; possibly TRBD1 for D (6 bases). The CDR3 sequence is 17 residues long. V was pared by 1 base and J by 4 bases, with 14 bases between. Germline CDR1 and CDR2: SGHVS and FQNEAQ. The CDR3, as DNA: TGTGCCAGCAGCTTAGGGGGGCCCTCCCTTTATAATTCACCCCTCCACTTT. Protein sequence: CASSLGGPSLYNSPLHF.

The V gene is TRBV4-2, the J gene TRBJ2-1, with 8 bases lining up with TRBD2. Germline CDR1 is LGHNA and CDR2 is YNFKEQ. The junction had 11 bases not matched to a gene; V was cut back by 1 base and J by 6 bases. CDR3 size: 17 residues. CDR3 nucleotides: TGTGCCAGCAGCCAAGTTGGTCCAGGACTAGCACCCAATGAGCAGTTCTTC. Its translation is CASSQVGPGLAPNEQFF.

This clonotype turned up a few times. Written as DNA, the CDR3 is TGCGCCAGCGGCGGGAGTACATACAATGAGCAGTTCTTC. Amino acids: CASGGSTYNEQFF. The chain joins TRBV4-3 to TRBJ2-1; 7 nucleotides line up with TRBD2. The CDR3 spans 13 residues. The V segment lost 8 bases and the J segment 4 bases; nucleotides outside the gene matches: 5. Germline CDR1 reads LGHNA; CDR2 reads YSLEER.

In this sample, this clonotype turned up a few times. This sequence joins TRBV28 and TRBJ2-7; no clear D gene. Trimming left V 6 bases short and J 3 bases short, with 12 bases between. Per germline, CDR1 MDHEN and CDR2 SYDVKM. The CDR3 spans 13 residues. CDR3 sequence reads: CASSRRYLYEQYF. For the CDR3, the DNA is TGTGCCAGCAGCCGTCGGTACCTCTACGAGCAGTACTTC.

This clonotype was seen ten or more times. CDR3 region: CSVQRQGATQYF. The CDR3 nucleotides read TGCAGCGTTCAACGACAGGGCGCGACCCAGTACTTC. The chain couples TRBV29-1 to TRBJ2-5; 7 bases are a match to TRBD1. There are 12 residues in the CDR3. V trimming: 5 bases; J trimming: 7 bases; junction bases outside the gene matches: 7. Germline V lookup: CDR1 SQVTM, CDR2 ANQGSEA.